This TCR beta chain was observed in a study of blood T cell repertoires in COVID-19. The wider study: Researchers got acute and convalescent COVID-19 samples from the United States, Italy and Spain. PBMCs, B-cell-depleted T cells, or T cells were the source of the cDNA or gDNA that made up the material.

The CDR3 runs to 17 residues. V gave up 6 bases and J gave up 4 bases; unmatched junction bases: 15. Germline assignment: CDR1 ENHRY and CDR2 SYGVKD. Under the authors' procedure: Estimated nucleated cell counts came from reference gene primer amplification. Profiling relied on immunoSEQ multiplex PCR, and the TCRdb table lists in-frame clones only, not all of them. The V and J calls and the clone size are those of that table, but D and trimming were determined from the DNA. The sample lists 100,000 or so clones; 80% were seen once. The sample consisted of peripheral blood. The chain employs TRBV10-3 and TRBJ2-7; TRBD1 agrees at 10 bases. This receptor was identified in a human donor in a cohort sampled during active COVID-19. CDR3 nucleotides: TGTGCCATCAGGGGGCAGGGACAGGGGTACTCAGGATACGAGCAGTACTTC. Protein sequence: CAIRGQGQGYSGYEQYF.